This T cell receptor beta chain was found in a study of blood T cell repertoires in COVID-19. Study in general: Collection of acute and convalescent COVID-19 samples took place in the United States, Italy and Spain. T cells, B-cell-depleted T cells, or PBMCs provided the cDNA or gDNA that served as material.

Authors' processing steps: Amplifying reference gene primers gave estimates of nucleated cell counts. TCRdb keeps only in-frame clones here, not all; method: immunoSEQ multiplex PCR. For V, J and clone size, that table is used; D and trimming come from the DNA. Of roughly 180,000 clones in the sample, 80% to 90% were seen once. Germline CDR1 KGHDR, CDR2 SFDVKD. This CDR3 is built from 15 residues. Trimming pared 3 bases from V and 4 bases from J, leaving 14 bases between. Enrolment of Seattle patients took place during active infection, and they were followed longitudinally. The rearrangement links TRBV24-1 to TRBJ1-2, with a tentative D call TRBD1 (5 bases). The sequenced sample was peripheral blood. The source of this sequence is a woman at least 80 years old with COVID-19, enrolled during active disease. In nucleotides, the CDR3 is TGTGCCACCAGTGATCCCGCGCAGGGCCTCTATGGCTACACCTTC. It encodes CATSDPAQGLYGYTF.